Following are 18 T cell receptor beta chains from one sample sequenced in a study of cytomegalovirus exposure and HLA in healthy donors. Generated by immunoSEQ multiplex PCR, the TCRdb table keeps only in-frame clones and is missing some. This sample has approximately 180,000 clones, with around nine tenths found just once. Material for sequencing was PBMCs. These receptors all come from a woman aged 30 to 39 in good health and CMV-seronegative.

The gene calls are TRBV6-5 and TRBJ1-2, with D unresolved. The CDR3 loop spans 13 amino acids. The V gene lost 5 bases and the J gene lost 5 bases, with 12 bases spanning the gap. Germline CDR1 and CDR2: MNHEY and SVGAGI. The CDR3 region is CASSRHFRYGYTF. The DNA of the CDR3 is TGTGCCAGCAGTAGACATTTTCGGTATGGCTACACCTTC.

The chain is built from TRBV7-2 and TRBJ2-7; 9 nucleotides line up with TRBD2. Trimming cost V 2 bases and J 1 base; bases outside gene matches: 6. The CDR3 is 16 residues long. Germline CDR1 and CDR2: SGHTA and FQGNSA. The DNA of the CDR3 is TGTGCCAGCAGCTTACGAGCGGGGGGCCTATCCTACGAGCAGTACTTC. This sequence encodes CASSLRAGGLSYEQYF.

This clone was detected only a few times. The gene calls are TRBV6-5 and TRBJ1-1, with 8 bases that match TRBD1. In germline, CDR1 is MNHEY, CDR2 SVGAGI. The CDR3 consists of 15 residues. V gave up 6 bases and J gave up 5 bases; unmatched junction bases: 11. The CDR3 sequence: CASRGPGQGKTEAFF. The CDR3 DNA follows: TGTGCCAGCAGGGGTCCCGGACAGGGAAAAACTGAAGCTTTCTTT.

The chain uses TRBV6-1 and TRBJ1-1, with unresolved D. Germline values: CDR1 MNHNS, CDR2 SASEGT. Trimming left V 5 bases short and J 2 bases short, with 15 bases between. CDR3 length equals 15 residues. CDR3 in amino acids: CASSRIKTLNTEAFF. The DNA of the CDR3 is TGTGCCAGCAGTCGGATTAAGACACTCAACACTGAAGCTTTCTTT.

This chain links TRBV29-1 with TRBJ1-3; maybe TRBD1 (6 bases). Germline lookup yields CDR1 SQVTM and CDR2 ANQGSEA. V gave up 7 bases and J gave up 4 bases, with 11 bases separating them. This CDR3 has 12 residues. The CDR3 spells CSAVTGGNTIYF. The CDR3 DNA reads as TGCAGCGCCGTGACAGGCGGAAACACCATATATTTT. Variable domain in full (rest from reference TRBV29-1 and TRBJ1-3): SAVISQKPSRDICQRGTSLTIQCQVDSQVTMMFWYRQQPGQSLTLIATANQGSEATYESGFVIDKFPISRPNLTFSTLTVSNMSPEDSSIYLCSAVTGGNTIYFGEGSWLTVV.

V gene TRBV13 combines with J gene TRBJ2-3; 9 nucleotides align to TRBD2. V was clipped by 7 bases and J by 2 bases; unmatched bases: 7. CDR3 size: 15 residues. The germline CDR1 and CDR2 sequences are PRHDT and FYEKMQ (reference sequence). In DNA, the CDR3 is TGTGCCAGCACCCTCAGCGGGGGGTACACAGATACGCAGTATTTT. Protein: CASTLSGGYTDTQYF.

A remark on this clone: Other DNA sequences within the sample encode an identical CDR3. This chain's CDR3 is CSVVWTGRTGELFF. For the CDR3, the DNA is TGCAGCGTTGTTTGGACAGGGAGGACCGGGGAGCTGTTTTTT. The chain couples TRBV29-1 to TRBJ2-2; 8 nucleotides match TRBD1. The CDR3 is 14 amino acids. CDR1 is SQVTM and CDR2 is ANQGSEA in the germline V gene. J was trimmed by 5 bases and V by 4 bases; bases with no gene match: 6.

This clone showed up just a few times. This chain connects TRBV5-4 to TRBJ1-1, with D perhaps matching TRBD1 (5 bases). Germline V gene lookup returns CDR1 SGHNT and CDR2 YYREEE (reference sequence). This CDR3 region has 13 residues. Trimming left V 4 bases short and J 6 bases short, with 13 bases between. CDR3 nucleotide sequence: TGTGCCAGCAGCGAGAACTTAGGGGCTGAAGCTTTCTTT. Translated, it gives CASSENLGAEAFF. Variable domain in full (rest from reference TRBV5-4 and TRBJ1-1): ETGVTQSPTHLIKTRGQQVTLRCSSQSGHNTVSWYQQALGQGPQFIFQYYREEENGRGNFPPRFSGLQFPNYSSELNVNALELDDSALYLCASSENLGAEAFFGQGTRLTVV.

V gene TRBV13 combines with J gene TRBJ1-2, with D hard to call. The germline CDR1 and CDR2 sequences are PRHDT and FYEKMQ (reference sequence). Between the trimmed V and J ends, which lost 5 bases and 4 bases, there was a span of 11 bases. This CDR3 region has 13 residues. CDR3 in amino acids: CASSPLRPYGYTF. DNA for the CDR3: TGTGCCAGCAGCCCCCTGAGGCCCTATGGCTACACCTTC.

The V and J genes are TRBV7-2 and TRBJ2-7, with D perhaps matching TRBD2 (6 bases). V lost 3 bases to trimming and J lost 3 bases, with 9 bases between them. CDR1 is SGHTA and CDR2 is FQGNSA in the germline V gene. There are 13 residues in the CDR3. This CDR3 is CASSFSGNYEQYF. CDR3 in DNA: TGTGCCAGCAGCTTTAGCGGAAACTACGAGCAGTACTTC.

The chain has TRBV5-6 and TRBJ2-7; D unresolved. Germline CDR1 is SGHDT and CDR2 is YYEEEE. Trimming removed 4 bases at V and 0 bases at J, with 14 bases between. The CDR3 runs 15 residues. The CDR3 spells CASSPPTRSSYEQYF. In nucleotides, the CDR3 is TGTGCCAGCAGCCCCCCTACACGGAGCTCCTACGAGCAGTACTTC.

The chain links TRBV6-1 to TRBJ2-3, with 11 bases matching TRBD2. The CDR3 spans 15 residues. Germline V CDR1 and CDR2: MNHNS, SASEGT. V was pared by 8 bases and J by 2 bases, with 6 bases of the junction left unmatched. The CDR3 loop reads CASASGGPSTDTQYF. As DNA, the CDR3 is TGTGCCAGCGCTAGCGGGGGGCCCTCCACAGATACGCAGTATTTT.

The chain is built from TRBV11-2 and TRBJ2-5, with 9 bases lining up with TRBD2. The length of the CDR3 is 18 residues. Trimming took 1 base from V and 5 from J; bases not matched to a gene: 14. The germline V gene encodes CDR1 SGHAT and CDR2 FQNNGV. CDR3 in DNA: TGTGCCAGCAGCTTAGTCCCCCCCGGCGGGGGGGCCTCCGAGACCCAGTACTTC. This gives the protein CASSLVPPGGGASETQYF.

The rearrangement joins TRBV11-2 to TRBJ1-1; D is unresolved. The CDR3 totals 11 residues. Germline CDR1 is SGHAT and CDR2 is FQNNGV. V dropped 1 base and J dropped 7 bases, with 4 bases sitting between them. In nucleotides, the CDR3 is TGTGCCAGCAGCTTAGTGAGTGAAGCTTTCTTT. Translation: CASSLVSEAFF.

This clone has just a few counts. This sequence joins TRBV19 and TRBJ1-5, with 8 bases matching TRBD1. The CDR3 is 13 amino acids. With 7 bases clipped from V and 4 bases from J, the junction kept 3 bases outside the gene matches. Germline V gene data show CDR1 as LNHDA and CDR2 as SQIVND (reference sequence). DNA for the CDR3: TGTGCCAGTAATACAGGGGGGAATCAGCCCCAGCATTTT. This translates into CASNTGGNQPQHF.

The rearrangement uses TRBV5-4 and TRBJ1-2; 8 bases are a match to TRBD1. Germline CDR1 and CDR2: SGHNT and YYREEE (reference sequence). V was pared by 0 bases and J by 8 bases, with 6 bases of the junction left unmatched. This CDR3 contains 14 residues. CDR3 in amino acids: CASSLDPTGAGYTF. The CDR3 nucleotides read TGTGCCAGCAGCTTGGACCCGACAGGGGCGGGCTACACCTTC.

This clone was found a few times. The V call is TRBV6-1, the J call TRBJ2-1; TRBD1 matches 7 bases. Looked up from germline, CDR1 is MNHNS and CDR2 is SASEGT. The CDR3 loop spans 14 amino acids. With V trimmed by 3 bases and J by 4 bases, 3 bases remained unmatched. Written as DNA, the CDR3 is TGTGCCAGCAGTGATACAGGGGTATACAATGAGCAGTTCTTC. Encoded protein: CASSDTGVYNEQFF.

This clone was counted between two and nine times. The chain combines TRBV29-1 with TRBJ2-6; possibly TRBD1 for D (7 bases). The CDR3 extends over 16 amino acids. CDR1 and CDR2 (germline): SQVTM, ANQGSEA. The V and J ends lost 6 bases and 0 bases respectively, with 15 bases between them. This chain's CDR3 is CSVSPGGPSGANVLTF. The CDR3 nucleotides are TGCAGCGTCAGCCCAGGGGGGCCCTCTGGGGCCAACGTCCTGACTTTC.